This T cell receptor (beta chain) was identified during a study of neoadjuvant anti-PD-1 for oral cavity cancer. This clone appeared once. Profiled with immunoSEQ multiplex PCR; TCRdb holds only in-frame clones, not every one. The sample has over 15,000 clones; less than 70% are singletons. The CDR3 spans 17 residues. V shed 6 bases and J 1 base; nucleotides not matched to a gene: 9. Per the germline V gene, CDR1 is MDHEN and CDR2 is SYDVKM. V is TRBV28 and J is TRBJ1-1; TRBD1 matches 12 bases. The source of this sequence is a person between 40 and 85 years old with oral cavity squamous cell carcinoma. The specimen was PBMCs, collected before nivolumab (anti-PD-1) treatment. CDR3 loop: CASSRGTGGWGNTEAFF. The CDR3 region has the DNA TGTGCCAGCAGCCGAGGGACAGGGGGCTGGGGGAACACTGAAGCTTTCTTT. The full variable domain, its missing parts supplied by reference TRBV28 and TRBJ1-1, is DVKVTQSSRYLVKRTGEKVFLECVQDMDHENMFWYRQDPGLGLRLIYFSYDVKMKEKGDIPEGYSVSREKKERFSLILESASTNQTSMYLCASSRGTGGWGNTEAFFGQGTRLTVV.